This T cell receptor beta chain was found in a study of blood T cell repertoires in COVID-19. Study summary: COVID-19 samples, acute and convalescent, were from the United States, Italy and Spain.

Method: immunoSEQ multiplex PCR; TCRdb's copy keeps in-frame clones and lacks some. This table has about 200,000 clones, more than 60% appearing once. The specimen was peripheral blood. The receptor's source is a man over 45 who had recovered from COVID-19.

In DNA, the CDR3 is TGCAGCGTTGACGACAGGGGAAGGGCCAATGAGCAGTTCTTC. Translation gives CSVDDRGRANEQFF. V is TRBV29-1 and J is TRBJ2-1; 8 bases align to TRBD1. This CDR3 contains 14 residues. CDR1 is SQVTM and CDR2 is ANQGSEA in the germline V gene. Trimming removed 3 bases from V and 6 bases from J; junction bases left unmatched: 7.